The T cell receptor beta chain described here comes from a study of identical twins (dated by TCRdb to about 2016). Looking at the study overall: To test whether fetal clonotypes persist, this study deep-sequenced TCR alpha and beta repertoires from monozygotic twins, from unrelated adults of various ages, and from cord blood. To rule out contamination, the twin experiments were replicated at different times with different library preparation protocols.

What the authors observed across the whole study: Zero-insertion analyses could be partly confounded by invariant T cells such as MAIT and iNKT, though diverse VJ usage argued against such confounding for most clonotypes. Fewer insertions were carried by abundant cord blood beta clonotypes, a similar but weaker trend appeared in young adult naive repertoires, and no such trend appeared in memory repertoires. Compared with coincidental sharing between unrelated individuals, an excess of low generation-probability sequences was observed among out-of-frame TCR alpha sequences shared between twins. A weaker excess of twin sharing was found in beta out-of-frame sequences because the signal-to-noise ratio was lowered by fewer shared sequences. Recombination models systematically underestimated out-of-frame TCR alpha sharing in monozygotic twins but agreed with sharing between unrelated individuals. Because the same donors could not be followed over many years, the conclusions relied on cross-sectional statistical analysis.

The library was produced with 5' RACE. For sequencing, an Illumina HiSeq 2000 was employed. A universal primer binding site was introduced by template switching, and a unique molecular identifier was present in the final cDNA, enabling accurate counting of TCR cDNA molecules. Specific primers in the conserved constant-segment region were used to synthesize first-strand cDNA for the TCR alpha and beta chains. To control for contamination, every cDNA library carried two barcodes: a SMART-Mk sample barcode plus Illumina barcodes. Two successive PCR steps introduced TruSeq adapter sequences along with Illumina sample barcodes. The Illumina HiSeq platform was used with custom primers to sequence TCR alpha and beta cDNA libraries. The original pipeline was this. MiGEC was used to process raw reads and extract unique molecular identifiers, and MiXCR was used to find CDR3 positions. Recombination models were inferred per individual with the repgenHMM and IGoR tools using an EM algorithm. Shared clonotypes were analyzed with the tcR package in R, and sharing was normalized by the product of cloneset sizes. Out-of-frame nonproductive sequences were analyzed to study raw recombination free of thymic and clonal selection effects. In-frame beta chains were kept once TCRdb had trimmed the public reads at Q25 with fastp and called clones with MiXCR. Every CDR3 protein is listed once, alongside the most common genes and DNA of its rows. TCRdb assigned the V and J calls; the authors' analysis was not used. Here the sample has fewer than 450,000 distinct CDR3 sequences; 8.5% to 10% occur a single time. Jointly, the top ten make up roughly 8.7% of the sample.

In this sample, this clonotype turned up many times. Its antigen has not been determined. No quality values exist for individual bases; no much larger clone is one base distant. Inclusive of the bounding cysteine and phenylalanine, the CDR3 is 17 residues long. Only the CDR3 DNA stays, 51 bases, in frame from base 1. CDR1 and CDR2, per the germline V gene, are MNHNS and SASEGT. Trimming removed 3 bases from V and 4 bases from J; the gene matches leave 10 bases unexplained. Only healthy Caucasian donors were included. The study also sequenced three unrelated non-twin adults: a male aged 18 to 29, a male aged 50 to 59 and a female aged 50 to 59. Miltenyi CD45RO+ enrichment and human naive T-cell isolation kits were used to isolate memory (CD45RO+) and naive T cells from PBMC.

This chain joins TRBV6-1 to TRBJ2-4; TRBD2 agrees with 9 junctional bases. The TCR was taken from a woman in her fifties or sixties in good health. Input material: naive T cells sorted from blood. The cell subset or site label here, explained by the study, means: cells isolated with a human naive T-cell isolation kit. In nucleotide form, the sequence is TGTGCCAGCAGTGACCTATTGGCGGGAGGGCCGAAAAACATTCAGTACTTC. It translates to CASSDLLAGGPKNIQYF.